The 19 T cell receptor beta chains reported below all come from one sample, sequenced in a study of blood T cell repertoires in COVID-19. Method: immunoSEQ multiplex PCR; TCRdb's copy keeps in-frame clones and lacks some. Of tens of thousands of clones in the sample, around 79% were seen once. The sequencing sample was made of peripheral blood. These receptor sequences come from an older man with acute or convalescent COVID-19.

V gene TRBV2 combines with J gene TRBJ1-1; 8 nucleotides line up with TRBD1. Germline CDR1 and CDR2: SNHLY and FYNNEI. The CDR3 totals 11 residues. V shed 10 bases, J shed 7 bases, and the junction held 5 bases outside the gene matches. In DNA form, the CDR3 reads TGTGCCATCGACAGGGGCGTTGAAGCTTTCTTT. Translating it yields CAIDRGVEAFF.

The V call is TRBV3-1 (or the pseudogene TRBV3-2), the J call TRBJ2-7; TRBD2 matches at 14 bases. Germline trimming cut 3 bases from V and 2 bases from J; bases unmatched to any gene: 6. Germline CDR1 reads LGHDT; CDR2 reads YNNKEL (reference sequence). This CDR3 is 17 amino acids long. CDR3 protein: CASSHVGLAGGTYEQYF. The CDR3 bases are TGTGCCAGCAGCCATGTTGGACTAGCGGGAGGCACCTACGAGCAGTACTTC.

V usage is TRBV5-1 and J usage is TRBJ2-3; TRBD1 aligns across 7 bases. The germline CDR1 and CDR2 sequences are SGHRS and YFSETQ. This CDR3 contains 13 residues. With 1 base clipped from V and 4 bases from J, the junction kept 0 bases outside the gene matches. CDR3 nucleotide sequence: TGCGCCAGCAGCTTGACAGGGGCAGATACGCAGTATTTT. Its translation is CASSLTGADTQYF.

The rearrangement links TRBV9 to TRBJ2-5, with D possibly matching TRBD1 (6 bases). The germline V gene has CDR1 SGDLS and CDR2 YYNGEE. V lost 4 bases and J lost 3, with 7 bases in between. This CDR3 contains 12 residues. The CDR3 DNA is TGTGCCAGCAGCCCAGGGGAAGAGACCCAGTACTTC. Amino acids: CASSPGEETQYF.

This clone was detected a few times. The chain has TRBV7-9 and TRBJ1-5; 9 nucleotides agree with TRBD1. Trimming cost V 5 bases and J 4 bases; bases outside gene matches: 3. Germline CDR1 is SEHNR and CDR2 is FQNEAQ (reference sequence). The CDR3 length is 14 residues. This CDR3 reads CASSPGTGNQPQHF. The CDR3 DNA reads TGTGCCAGCAGCCCCGGGACAGGGAATCAGCCCCAGCATTTT.

CDR3 DNA sequence: TGTGCCAGCAGAGATAGCGGCCAAGAGACCCAGTACTTC. This codes for CASRDSGQETQYF. The J gene is TRBJ2-5, the V gene TRBV7-9; TRBD2 might be the D (6 bases). The CDR3 has 13 residues. Germline V gene sequence: CDR1 SEHNR, CDR2 FQNEAQ (reference sequence). V gave up 6 bases and J gave up 1 base, with 9 bases separating them. Drawing the rest from reference TRBV7-9 and TRBJ2-5, the complete variable domain is DTGVSQNPRHKITKRGQNVTFRCDPISEHNRLYWYRQTLGQGPEFLTYFQNEAQLEKSRLLSDRFSAERPKGSFSTLEIQRTEQGDSAMYLCASRDSGQETQYFGPGTRLLVL.

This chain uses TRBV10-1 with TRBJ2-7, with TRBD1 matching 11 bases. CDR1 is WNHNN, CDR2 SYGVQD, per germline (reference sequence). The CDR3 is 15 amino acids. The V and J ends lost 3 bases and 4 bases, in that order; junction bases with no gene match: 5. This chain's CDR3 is CASSDGTGGIYEQYF. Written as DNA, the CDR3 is TGCGCCAGCAGTGATGGGACAGGGGGAATTTACGAGCAGTACTTC.

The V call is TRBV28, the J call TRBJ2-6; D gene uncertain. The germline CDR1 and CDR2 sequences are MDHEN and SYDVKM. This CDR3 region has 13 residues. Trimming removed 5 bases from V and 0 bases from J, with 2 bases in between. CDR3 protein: CASSLSGANVLTF. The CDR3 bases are TGTGCCAGCAGTCTCTCTGGGGCCAACGTCCTGACTTTC.

The CDR3 protein is CASPRTESQETQYF. CDR3 sequence (DNA): TGTGCCAGTCCCCGGACAGAGAGCCAAGAGACCCAGTACTTC. This chain links TRBV2 with TRBJ2-5; D is perhaps TRBD1 (6 bases). Trimming removed 9 bases at V and 1 base at J, with 15 bases between. The length of the CDR3 is 14 residues. CDR1 and CDR2 from the germline V gene are SNHLY and FYNNEI.

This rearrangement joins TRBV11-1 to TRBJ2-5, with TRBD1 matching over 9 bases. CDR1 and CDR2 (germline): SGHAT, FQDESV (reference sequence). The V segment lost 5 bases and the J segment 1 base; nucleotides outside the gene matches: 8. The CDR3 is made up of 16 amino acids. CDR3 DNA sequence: TGTGCCAGCAGCCCCAGTTTGGGACAGGGCCAAGAGACCCAGTACTTC. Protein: CASSPSLGQGQETQYF.

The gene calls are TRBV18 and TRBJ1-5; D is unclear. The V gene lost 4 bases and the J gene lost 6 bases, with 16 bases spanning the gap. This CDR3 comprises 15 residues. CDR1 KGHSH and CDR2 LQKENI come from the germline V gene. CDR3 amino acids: CASSHGEFWSQPQHF. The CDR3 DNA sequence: TGTGCCAGCTCACACGGGGAATTCTGGAGTCAGCCCCAGCATTTT.

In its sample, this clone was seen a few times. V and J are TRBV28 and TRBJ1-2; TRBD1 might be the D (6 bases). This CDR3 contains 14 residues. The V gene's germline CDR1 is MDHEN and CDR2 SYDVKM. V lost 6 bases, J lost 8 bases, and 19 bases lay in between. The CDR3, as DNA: TGTGCCAGCAGGACCGGACAGTGGAAGTGGGGCTACACCTTC. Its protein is CASRTGQWKWGYTF.

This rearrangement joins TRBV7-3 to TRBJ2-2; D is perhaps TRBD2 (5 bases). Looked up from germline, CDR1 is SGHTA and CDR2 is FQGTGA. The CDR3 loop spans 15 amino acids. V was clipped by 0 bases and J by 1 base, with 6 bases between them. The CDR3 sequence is CASSLTSVNTGELFF. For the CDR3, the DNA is TGTGCCAGCAGCTTAACTAGCGTGAACACCGGGGAGCTGTTTTTT.

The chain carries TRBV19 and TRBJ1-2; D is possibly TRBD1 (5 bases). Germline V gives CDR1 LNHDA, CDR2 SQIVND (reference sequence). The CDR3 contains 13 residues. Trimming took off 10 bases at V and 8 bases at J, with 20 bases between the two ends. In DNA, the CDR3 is TGTGCCACCTTCGATACGGGGGTGGGAGGCTACACCTTC. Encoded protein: CATFDTGVGGYTF.

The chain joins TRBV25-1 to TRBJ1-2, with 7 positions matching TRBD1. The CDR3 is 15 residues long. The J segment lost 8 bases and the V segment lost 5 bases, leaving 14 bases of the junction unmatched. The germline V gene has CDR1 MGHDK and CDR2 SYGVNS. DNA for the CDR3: TGTGCCAGCAGTACCGGGACAGCTCGCTTGGAGGGCTACACCTTC. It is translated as CASSTGTARLEGYTF.

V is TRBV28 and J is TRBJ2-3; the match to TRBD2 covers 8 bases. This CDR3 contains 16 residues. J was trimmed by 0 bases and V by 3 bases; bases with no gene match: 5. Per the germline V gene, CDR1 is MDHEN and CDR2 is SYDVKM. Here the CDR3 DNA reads TGTGCCAGCAGTTTTCCAGCGGGAGCTAGCACAGATACGCAGTATTTT. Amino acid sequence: CASSFPAGASTDTQYF.

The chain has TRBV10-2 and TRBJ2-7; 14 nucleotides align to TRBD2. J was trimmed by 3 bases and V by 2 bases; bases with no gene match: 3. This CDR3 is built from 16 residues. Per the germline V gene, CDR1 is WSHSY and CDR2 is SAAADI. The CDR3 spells CASSEPGTSGSYEQYF. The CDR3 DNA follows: TGCGCCAGCAGTGAGCCCGGGACTAGCGGGAGCTACGAGCAGTACTTC.

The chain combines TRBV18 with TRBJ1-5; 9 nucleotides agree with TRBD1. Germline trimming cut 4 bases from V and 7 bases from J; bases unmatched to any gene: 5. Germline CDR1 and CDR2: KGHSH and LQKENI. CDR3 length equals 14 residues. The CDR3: CASSQGTGRQPQHF. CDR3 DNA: TGTGCCAGCTCACAAGGGACAGGGAGGCAGCCCCAGCATTTT.

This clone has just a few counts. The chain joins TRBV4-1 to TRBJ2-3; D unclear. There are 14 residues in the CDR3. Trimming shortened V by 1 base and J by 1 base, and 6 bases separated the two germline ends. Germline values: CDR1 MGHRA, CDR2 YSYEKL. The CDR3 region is CASSQVPGTDTQYF. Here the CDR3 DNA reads TGCGCCAGCAGCCAAGTTCCTGGCACAGATACGCAGTATTTT.